This TCR beta chain derives from a study of cytomegalovirus exposure and HLA in healthy donors. Study context: Around 200 million T cells yielded 90 million to 130 million unique TCR beta sequences, as an earlier analysis found.

General study results and limits: Later analysis showed most CMV-associated TCR beta chains appearing HLA-restricted. Some highly shared sequence variants likely arose as a pipeline artifact. The study dropped some indistinguishable V segments, TRBV6-2 and TRBV6-3 among them.

Looked up from germline, CDR1 is SGHTS and CDR2 is YDEGEE. The CDR3 has 15 residues. V lost 4 bases and J lost 1; bases outside the gene matches: 5. The PCR ran on 60 Vbeta and 13 Jbeta primers. Only in-frame clones appear in the TCRdb table, and some are missing; sequencing was by immunoSEQ multiplex PCR. This repertoire shows roughly 160,000 clones, around three quarters found once; its top ten account for roughly 1.7%. Of note for this clone: Antigen specificity is unknown.

The chain has TRBV5-8 and TRBJ2-1, with 7 nucleotides matching TRBD1. Sequencing was performed on PBMCs. The origin of this receptor is a woman aged 25 to 39 in good health and CMV-seronegative. CDR3 sequence (DNA): TGTGCCAGCAGCATAGGGACAGCATCCTACAATGAGCAGTTCTTC. Protein sequence: CASSIGTASYNEQFF.